This T cell receptor (beta chain) originates from a study of OX40 agonist ivuxolimab in advanced cancers. Measured with immunoSEQ multiplex PCR; TCRdb has only the in-frame clones, and not every one. This sample has some 77,000 clones, with approximately 82% found just once. Trimming removed 2 bases from V and 3 bases from J; junction bases left unmatched: 3. In germline, CDR1 is LNHDA, CDR2 SQIVND (reference sequence). This CDR3 is built from 14 residues. The rearrangement uses TRBV19 and TRBJ2-7; 8 nucleotides agree with TRBD1. This sequence originates from an adult with an advanced solid tumor such as melanoma, head and neck, liver or kidney cancer. The sample was CD4+ or CD8+ T cells sorted from blood, taken in a trial of the OX40 agonist ivuxolimab. The CDR3 coding sequence is TGTGCCAGTAGTATATCCGGACAGGGCTACGAGCAGTACTTC. It is translated as CASSISGQGYEQYF.